This record looks at one TCR beta chain sequence and its context. Antigen unknown. Each depressed patient was pairwise matched to a non-depressed control for sex, age, current smoking status and body mass index. Only in-frame clones appear in the TCRdb table, and some are missing; sequencing was by immunoSEQ multiplex PCR. The data contain approximately 20,000 clones, around 85% of them seen just once; the ten biggest clones take up about 0.82%. This entry is derived from a study of untreated major depressive disorder. The study, taken as a whole, reports: TRBV25-01 and TRBV02-01 usage differences were not statistically significant. TRBV05-01 (Vbeta 5.1) usage was higher in CD4+ T cells of depressed patients than controls.

This CDR3 has 12 amino acids. The ends were cut back, 0 bases at V and 6 bases at J, with 5 bases in the middle. The V and J genes are TRBV5-3 and TRBJ2-3; D remains unclear. TRBV5-3 is reported as an ORF; its role is uncertain. What was sequenced was CD4+ T cells from PBMCs. The TCR originated in a woman in her twenties or thirties in good health. CDR3: CARSLGTDTQYF. The CDR3 nucleotides read TGTGCCAGAAGCTTGGGAACGGATACGCAGTATTTT.